The present entry profiles one T cell receptor (beta chain) with its context. Its matching antigen is unknown. Other DNA sequences in the same sample also yield this CDR3. Participating donors were healthy, HIV-negative adults free of recent acute infections or vaccinations. Germline trimming cut 0 bases from V and 1 base from J; bases unmatched to any gene: 0. Germline V CDR1 and CDR2: SGDLS, YYNGEE. The CDR3 is 14 residues long. The entry originates in a study of shared clonotypes between healthy human individuals. The genomic DNA of each subset was split evenly across several immunoSEQ plates. Some clones are missing from TCRdb's copy, which holds only in-frame ones; the method was immunoSEQ multiplex PCR. The sample gives fewer than 1.8 million clones, approximately 98.5% of which show up once; 0.36% is in the top ten. Study conclusions and caveats: Memory subsets had estimated richness that was generally smaller than that of naive subsets. Clonotype sharing among donors was expected to depend on sequencing depth.

The receptor's source is a man aged 30 to 39 in good health. Sequencing was done on a sample of naive CD4+ T cells sorted from blood. Subset given: CD45RA+ positively selected. The V and J genes are TRBV9 and TRBJ2-5; TRBD2 matches at 7 bases. DNA of the CDR3: TGTGCCAGCAGCGTAGGGACTAGCCAAGAGACCCAGTACTTC. Translating it yields CASSVGTSQETQYF.